This T cell receptor (beta chain) was observed in a study of CD4+ T cells in melanoma. General study results and limits: Reportedly, melanoma neoantigen-specific CD4+ T cells showed varied differentiation states.

This table comes from immunoSEQ multiplex PCR, and its TCRdb copy is limited to in-frame clones, with some not included. The sample includes 55,000 or so clones, approximately 74% of them seen just once. A word on this clone: The antigen is unknown.

The CDR3 runs 14 residues. The V and J ends lost 5 bases and 3 bases respectively, with 14 bases between them. Germline CDR1 SGHAT, CDR2 FQNNGV. The sequencing input was tumor tissue. The clonotype was recovered from a human donor with melanoma. This chain joins TRBV11-2 and TRBJ2-7, with D perhaps TRBD2 (6 bases). This CDR3 reads CASSQGGGDYEQYF. The CDR3 DNA reads TGTGCCAGCAGCCAGGGAGGAGGCGACTACGAGCAGTACTTC.